The clone carrying this T cell receptor (beta chain) appeared a few times. Under the authors' procedure: For nucleated cells, counts were estimated from reference gene primer amplification. Using immunoSEQ multiplex PCR, the repertoire was profiled, and TCRdb retains in-frame clones only, with some absent. Clone size and the V and J calls come from that table; the DNA yielded D and trimming. In the table there are 150,000 to 200,000 clones, around 82% of which are singletons. These data come from a study of blood T cell repertoires in COVID-19. Overall study context: Italy, Spain and the United States were the sources of the convalescent and acute COVID-19 samples. In each case, the material was cDNA or gDNA derived from T cells, B-cell-depleted T cells, or PBMCs.

The sequenced material came from peripheral blood. The sequence was collected from a woman of 80 years or more with acute or convalescent COVID-19.

The CDR3 DNA reads as TGTGCCAGCAGCCAAAAGGGACAGGGGGCAGATGGAAACACCATATATTTT. Translation: CASSQKGQGADGNTIYF. V is TRBV21-1 and J is TRBJ1-3; the table assigns TRBD1, which was not confirmed against the DNA. TRBV21-1 is reported as a pseudogene. The CDR3 is 17 amino acids.